Listed here are 2 T cell receptor beta chains from one sample, sequenced in a study of blood T cell repertoires in COVID-19 (dated by TCRdb to the early 2020s). Libraries were built with the immunoSEQ multiplex PCR assay. TCRdb stores this immuneACCESS table with in-frame sequences only. Part of the clones is absent; in the studies checked, under half of the shortfall reflects unresolved V genes, and no reason is known for the rest. The sample contains some 91,000 clones, over 75% of them found a single time. The ten largest clones capture 1.7% of the sample. Sequences were obtained from peripheral blood. These receptors were collected from a man aged 55 to 69 with acute or convalescent COVID-19.

The chain recombines TRBV2 with TRBJ1-1, with D possibly matching TRBD1 (5 bases). The CDR3 sequence is 13 residues long. Looked up from germline, CDR1 is SNHLY and CDR2 is FYNNEI. The V end was cut by 2 bases, the J end by 4 bases, with 8 bases between. The chain's CDR3 is CASSERGLTEAFF. The CDR3 coding sequence is TGTGCCAGCAGTGAAAGGGGCCTCACTGAAGCTTTCTTT.

The rearrangement joins TRBV29-1 to TRBJ2-6; perhaps TRBD1 as D (6 bases). Trimming removed 5 bases from V and 0 bases from J, with 14 bases in between. This CDR3 is built from 16 residues. Germline CDR1 is SQVTM and CDR2 is ANQGSEA. CDR3: CSVPGQLTSGANVLTF. Written as DNA, the CDR3 is TGCAGCGTTCCGGGACAACTGACCTCTGGGGCCAACGTCCTGACTTTC.